Shown below are 17 T cell receptor beta chains from a single sample sequenced in a study of cytomegalovirus exposure and HLA in healthy donors. Primers for the PCR totalled 60 Vbeta and 13 Jbeta. Measured with immunoSEQ multiplex PCR; TCRdb has only the in-frame clones, and not every one. Of fewer than 120,000 clones in the sample, more than 70% are singletons; the top ten hold just under 3%. What was sequenced was PBMCs. The receptors come from a woman aged 60-75 years in good health and CMV-seropositive.

This clone showed up just once. DNA of the CDR3: TGTGCCAGCAGTCCAGACCGTAGCGGGAGGGCCCGTAGTGAGCAGTTCTTC. Translation gives CASSPDRSGRARSEQFF. The V and J genes are TRBV28 and TRBJ2-1; 11 bases fit TRBD2. This CDR3 region has 17 residues. J was trimmed by 9 bases and V by 5 bases; bases with no gene match: 15. Germline CDR1 MDHEN, CDR2 SYDVKM.

The chain couples TRBV7-9 to TRBJ2-5; 8 nucleotides agree with TRBD1. V trimming: 1 base; J trimming: 4 bases; junction bases outside the gene matches: 5. CDR1 and CDR2 (germline): SEHNR, FQNEAQ (reference sequence). CDR3 length: 15 residues. CDR3 sequence reads: CASSLGRTGPETQYF. The CDR3 DNA follows: TGTGCCAGCAGCTTAGGCAGGACAGGGCCAGAGACCCAGTACTTC.

The chain combines TRBV7-9 with TRBJ2-7; a weak D match, TRBD2 (7 bases). CDR1 and CDR2 from the germline V gene are SEHNR and FQNEAQ (reference sequence). The CDR3 covers 14 residues. The V gene lost 7 bases and the J gene lost 2 bases, with 15 bases spanning the gap. In nucleotides, the CDR3 is TGTGCCAGCAACTGGGGGGGGGCTACCTACGAGCAGTACTTC. It is translated as CASNWGGATYEQYF.

The CDR3 nucleotides are TGTGCCAGTAGGTACCGGGACAGGTCGGGTCAGCCCCAGCATTTT. This translates into CASRYRDRSGQPQHF. The V call is TRBV19, the J call TRBJ1-5, with TRBD1 matching 8 bases. The junction had 10 bases not matched to a gene; V was cut back by 6 bases and J by 6 bases. The CDR3 runs to 15 residues. CDR1 is LNHDA and CDR2 is SQIVND in the germline V gene (reference sequence).

V gene TRBV5-5 combines with J gene TRBJ2-7; D unresolved. V lost 0 bases to trimming and J lost 2 bases, with 12 bases between them. Per germline, CDR1 SGHKS and CDR2 YYEKEE (reference sequence). The CDR3 has 15 amino acids. The CDR3, as DNA: TGTGCCAGCAGCTTGGATCCAGGATCTCCCTACGAGCAGTACTTC. Its protein is CASSLDPGSPYEQYF.

V usage is TRBV6-5 and J usage is TRBJ1-2; no reliable D call. Trimming cost V 2 bases and J 7 bases, with 11 bases left between them. Looked up from germline, CDR1 is MNHEY and CDR2 is SVGAGI. The CDR3 spans 13 residues. The CDR3 DNA is TGTGCCAGCAGTTACACCCGCTCGAGTGGCTACACCTTC. Translated, it gives CASSYTRSSGYTF.

The rearrangement joins TRBV18 to TRBJ1-1; D uncertain. This CDR3 is 14 amino acids long. The germline V and J ends were trimmed by 1 base and 1 base, with 7 bases remaining between them. CDR1 and CDR2 from the germline V gene are KGHSH and LQKENI. The CDR3 protein is CASSPLRGNTEAFF. CDR3 coding DNA: TGTGCCAGCTCACCACTCCGAGGGAACACTGAAGCTTTCTTT.

This chain joins TRBV19 and TRBJ2-3, with 7 nucleotides matching TRBD1. CDR1 is LNHDA, CDR2 SQIVND, per germline (reference sequence). CDR3 length: 15 residues. Losses at the gene ends were 4 bases for V and 2 bases for J; bases not matched to a gene: 6. The CDR3 nucleotides are TGTGCCAGTAGTACGTGGGACAGACTCACAGATACGCAGTATTTT. Translation gives CASSTWDRLTDTQYF.

The chain combines TRBV16 with TRBJ2-2; D gene ambiguous. Germline V gene lookup returns CDR1 KGHSY and CDR2 FQNENV. This CDR3 spans 14 amino acids. V lost 8 bases, J lost 1 base, and 11 bases lay in between. The CDR3 region has the DNA TGTGCCAGCCTTCAGTCAAGGAACACCGGGGAGCTGTTTTTT. Encoded protein: CASLQSRNTGELFF.

The chain joins TRBV9 to TRBJ2-7; possible D gene TRBD2, 6 bases. The V gene lost 0 bases and the J gene lost 2 bases, with 12 bases spanning the gap. The CDR3 contains 15 residues. The germline V gene encodes CDR1 SGDLS and CDR2 YYNGEE. CDR3: CASSVEASATYEQYF. CDR3 in DNA: TGTGCCAGCAGCGTAGAGGCTAGCGCCACCTACGAGCAGTACTTC.

This chain's CDR3 is CASSFPITRPGTGGTRNLYEQYF. DNA for the CDR3: TGTGCCAGCAGTTTCCCTATCACTCGTCCCGGGACAGGGGGGACACGGAATCTCTACGAGCAGTACTTC. This rearrangement joins TRBV28 to TRBJ2-7, with 11 bases matching TRBD1. This CDR3 region has 23 residues. Germline values: CDR1 MDHEN, CDR2 SYDVKM. V dropped 3 bases and J dropped 3; count of bases not matched to a gene: 28.

This sequence joins TRBV25-1 and TRBJ2-3, with TRBD2 matching 9 bases. The CDR3 is 14 residues long. Trimming at V came to 5 bases and at J to 4 bases, leaving 4 bases not matched to a gene. Germline assignment: CDR1 MGHDK and CDR2 SYGVNS. The CDR3 DNA reads TGTGCCAGCAGTATAGCGGGAGTATCAGATACGCAGTATTTT. Amino acids: CASSIAGVSDTQYF.

The chain employs TRBV30 and TRBJ2-3; D is ambiguous. Germline loops: CDR1 GTSNPN, CDR2 SVGIG (reference sequence). CDR3 length: 11 residues. Trimming stripped 2 bases from V and 7 bases from J, with 7 bases between. This CDR3 is CAWSTAHTQYF. CDR3 sequence (DNA): TGTGCCTGGAGTACAGCCCATACGCAGTATTTT.

V and J are TRBV6-5 and TRBJ1-2; 9 bases are shared with TRBD1. J lost 0 bases, V lost 6 bases, and 5 bases had no gene match. CDR3 length equals 15 residues. Looked up from germline, CDR1 is MNHEY and CDR2 is SVGAGI. The CDR3 region is CASSRGTGPNYGYTF. In DNA, the CDR3 is TGTGCCAGCAGCCGCGGGACAGGGCCTAACTATGGCTACACCTTC.

This clone was seen once. This rearrangement joins TRBV5-1 to TRBJ2-7; 11 nucleotides align to TRBD2. Germline loops: CDR1 SGHRS, CDR2 YFSETQ. The trim removed 0 bases at V and 4 bases at J, leaving 3 bases unmatched. CDR3 length equals 15 residues. The CDR3 is CASSLASGRLYEQYF. The CDR3 region has the DNA TGCGCCAGCAGCTTGGCTAGCGGGAGGCTGTACGAGCAGTACTTC.

The chain couples TRBV2 to TRBJ2-1, with 12 bases that match TRBD2. Germline CDR1 and CDR2: SNHLY and FYNNEI. Trimming at V came to 0 bases and at J to 10 bases, leaving 10 bases not matched to a gene. This CDR3 is built from 17 residues. The CDR3 DNA reads as TGTGCCAGCAGTGAAGCGATACTAGCGGGAGGTAGGTGGGAGCAGTTCTTC. Its translation is CASSEAILAGGRWEQFF.

CDR3 region: CASSISAGYGYTF. Here the CDR3 DNA reads TGTGCCAGTAGTATTTCTGCGGGGTATGGCTACACCTTC. The rearrangement joins TRBV19 to TRBJ1-2; no firm D call. V lost 3 bases to trimming and J lost 5 bases, with 10 bases between them. This CDR3 has 13 residues. Germline values: CDR1 LNHDA, CDR2 SQIVND (reference sequence).